This TCR beta chain is from a study of blood T cell repertoires in COVID-19. Study-level information: Acute and convalescent COVID-19 specimens originated in the United States, Italy and Spain. Sources were T cells, B-cell-depleted T cells, or PBMCs; the material itself was cDNA or gDNA.

In the original processing: Nucleated cell number was recorded as an estimate derived from reference gene primer amplification. Method: immunoSEQ multiplex PCR; TCRdb's copy keeps in-frame clones and lacks some. Clonal size and the V and J genes are those of that table, whereas D and trimming came from the DNA. The table lists roughly 380,000 clones, approximately 81% of them singletons. Germline CDR1 MNHEY, CDR2 SMNVEV (reference sequence). V trimming: 2 bases; J trimming: 3 bases; junction bases outside the gene matches: 3. CDR3 length equals 15 residues. This TCR derives from a woman aged 18-29 years with acute or convalescent COVID-19. J is TRBJ2-1 and V is TRBV27; 8 nucleotides line up with TRBD2. The sequenced sample consisted of peripheral blood. The DNA of the CDR3 is TGTGCCAGCAGTTTAGCGGGACTAGGCTACAATGAGCAGTTCTTC. Its translation is CASSLAGLGYNEQFF.